This T cell receptor (beta chain) derives from a study of blood T cells in healthy people across ages. A J-beta primer mix and a sample-barcoded 5' primer were used in a second PCR of roughly 6 to 12 cycles. A 12-random-nucleotide template-switch adaptor tagged each cDNA molecule. In TCRdb, the 5' RACE reads were re-called with MiXCR into one record per CDR3 protein. This sample yields 850,000 to 950,000 distinct CDR3 sequences, of which about 28% are seen a single time; 15% to 20% belongs to the top ten. Study conclusions and caveats: Diversity figures derived from one million T cells were judged to underestimate the true value.

Points on this clonotype: As yet, its antigen is unknown.

Trimming at V came to 5 bases and at J to 2 bases, leaving 6 bases not matched to a gene. The CDR3 has 16 amino acids. Germline V lookup: CDR1 SEHNR, CDR2 FQNEAQ (reference sequence). The TCR was taken from a woman aged 80 or over in good health. The chain recombines TRBV7-9 with TRBJ1-2; TRBD1 matches 12 bases. The sample comprised blood. CDR3 protein: CASSPSGTGGNYGYTF. CDR3 DNA: TGTGCCAGCAGCCCGTCCGGGACAGGGGGCAACTATGGCTACACCTTC.